This section outlines one T cell receptor beta chain sequence together with its context. The antigen is undetermined. Each donor had ten milliliters of peripheral blood drawn. Together with a sample-barcoded 5' primer, a J-beta primer mix was included in a second PCR lasting about 6 to 11 cycles. TCRdb called the 5' RACE reads again in MiXCR, with one record for every CDR3 protein. The sample holds over 600,000 distinct CDR3 sequences, roughly 50% seen once. This entry comes from a study of blood T cells in healthy people across ages. General study results and limits: Roughly linear declines in TCR beta diversity per million T cells occurred with age. In the absence of known donor CMV status, changes in expanded clonotypes were possibly confounded.

The CDR3 is 13 amino acids. Trimming removed 7 bases from V and 3 bases from J, with 12 bases in between. The germline V gene has CDR1 WNHNN and CDR2 SYGVQD (reference sequence). The specimen was blood. The genes are TRBV10-1 and TRBJ1-2; the D is unclear. This sequence originates from a man aged 35 to 55 in good health. This chain's CDR3 is CASTPSGYYGYTF. The CDR3 DNA is TGCGCCAGCACCCCGAGCGGATACTATGGCTACACCTTC.